The 10 T cell receptor beta chains listed next were all sequenced from one sample in a study of blood T cell repertoires in COVID-19. Data came from immunoSEQ multiplex PCR; TCRdb stores just in-frame clones and leaves some out. The sample holds around 100,000 clones; 80% to 90% are singletons and the top ten take 32%. The sample consisted of peripheral blood. The receptor source for this set is a woman at least 80 years old with acute or convalescent COVID-19.

The J gene is TRBJ1-1, the V gene TRBV6-2 or TRBV6-3; D call uncertain. This CDR3 has 13 amino acids. The V gene lost 2 bases and the J gene lost 0 bases, with 4 bases spanning the gap. CDR1 and CDR2 from the germline V gene are MNHEY and SVGEGT. CDR3 DNA: TGTGCCAGCAGTTACCCATTGAACACTGAAGCTTTCTTT. Amino acids: CASSYPLNTEAFF.

Details on this clone: The junction departs from germline at one end; a sequencing error may be responsible. The chain carries TRBV6-5 and TRBJ2-5, with D possibly matching TRBD1 (6 bases). This CDR3 has 13 residues. Germline-derived CDR1 and CDR2 are MNHEY and SVGAGI. CDR3 protein: CAGSPQGMGTQYF. CDR3 DNA: TGTGCCGGCAGTCCCCAGGGGATGGGGACCCAGTACTTC.

The chain has TRBV7-9 and TRBJ2-3, with 12 positions matching TRBD1. CDR3 length equals 16 residues. Germline values: CDR1 SEHNR, CDR2 FQNEAQ (reference sequence). The ends lost 4 bases at V and 2 bases at J; junction bases unmatched: 4. The CDR3 region is CASSWGDRGLTDTQYF. CDR3 bases: TGTGCCAGCAGCTGGGGGGACAGGGGGCTCACAGATACGCAGTATTTT.

V usage is TRBV29-1 and J usage is TRBJ1-2; D may be TRBD1 (6 bases). Germline-derived CDR1 and CDR2 are SQVTM and ANQGSEA. This CDR3 has 12 amino acids. The CDR3 here is CRAGQGTSGYTF. CDR3 bases: TGCAGGGCCGGGCAGGGGACCTCCGGCTACACCTTC.

The rearrangement uses TRBV7-3 and TRBJ1-1; possible D gene TRBD1, 5 bases. The CDR3 consists of 17 residues. The V and J ends lost 3 bases and 5 bases respectively, with 22 bases between them. Germline assignment: CDR1 SGHTA and CDR2 FQGTGA. For the CDR3, the DNA is TGTGCCAGCAGCTTCACGGGACCCCCGGATGGAGGGACTGAAGCTTTCTTT. Its translation: CASSFTGPPDGGTEAFF.

This chain uses TRBV10-3 with TRBJ1-6, with no clear D. Germline V gene sequence: CDR1 ENHRY, CDR2 SYGVKD. V was clipped by 4 bases and J by 2 bases, with 9 bases between them. The CDR3 sequence is 15 residues long. CDR3 nucleotides: TGTGCCATCAGTGTGTCAGCGGCCTATAATTCACCCCTCCACTTT. Translating gives CAISVSAAYNSPLHF.

This chain links TRBV19 with TRBJ2-5, with TRBD2 matching over 7 bases. Germline values: CDR1 LNHDA, CDR2 SQIVND (reference sequence). This CDR3 is 15 amino acids long. Trimming at V came to 6 bases and at J to 1 base, leaving 8 bases not matched to a gene. CDR3 in amino acids: CASSRGRVGQETQYF. DNA for the CDR3: TGTGCCAGTAGCCGGGGGAGGGTTGGCCAAGAGACCCAGTACTTC.

V is TRBV5-1 and J is TRBJ2-2; D unclear. The CDR3 length is 13 residues. Germline loops: CDR1 SGHRS, CDR2 YFSETQ. Trimming left V 4 bases short and J 7 bases short, with 11 bases between. The CDR3: CASSPTNSGELFF. The CDR3 bases are TGCGCCAGCAGCCCGACAAATAGCGGGGAGCTGTTTTTT.

This CDR3 is CASSLEVLISGSEAFF. The DNA for the CDR3 is TGTGCCAGCAGCTTGGAGGTTCTTATTTCGGGGTCTGAAGCTTTCTTT. The chain couples TRBV5-5 to TRBJ1-1; D gene uncertain. Germline CDR1 reads SGHKS; CDR2 reads YYEKEE (reference sequence). This CDR3 comprises 16 residues. V was clipped by 0 bases and J by 6 bases, with 18 bases between them. The full variable domain, its missing parts supplied by reference TRBV5-5 and TRBJ1-1, is DAGVTQSPTHLIKTRGQQVTLRCSPISGHKSVSWYQQVLGQGPQFIFQYYEKEERGRGNFPDRFSARQFPNYSSELNVNALLLGDSALYLCASSLEVLISGSEAFFGQGTRLTVV.

This chain links TRBV5-4 with TRBJ2-1, with 11 positions matching TRBD2. J gave up 4 bases and V 0 bases, and 3 bases lay outside the gene matches. Looked up from germline, CDR1 is SGHNT and CDR2 is YYREEE (reference sequence). CDR3 length: 16 amino acids. The CDR3 reads CASSLGASGGYNEQFF. Written as DNA, the CDR3 is TGTGCCAGCAGCTTGGGGGCTAGCGGGGGGTACAATGAGCAGTTCTTC.